Following are 21 T cell receptor beta chains from one sample sequenced in a study of shared clonotypes between healthy human individuals. TCRdb keeps only in-frame clones here, not all; method: immunoSEQ multiplex PCR. In the table there are about 2.4 million clones, 93% of which are singletons. Material: naive CD4+ T cells from PBMCs. Subset of the sample: CD45RA+ positively selected. These receptors were taken from a man between 18 and 35 years old in good health. Some clones in this sample may be carry-over from other donors' samples.

The CDR3 region has the DNA TGTGCCAGCAGCTCGACTAGCGGGCGGACCTACAATGAGCAGTTCTTC. Amino acids: CASSSTSGRTYNEQFF. This chain joins TRBV7-9 and TRBJ2-1, with 10 bases fitting TRBD2. This CDR3 contains 16 residues. CDR1 and CDR2 from the germline V gene are SEHNR and FQNEAQ (reference sequence). J gave up 2 bases and V 4 bases, and 5 bases lay outside the gene matches.

The chain couples TRBV10-1 to TRBJ2-5; TRBD1 or TRBD2 may be the D gene (5 bases each). V dropped 0 bases and J dropped 4 bases, with 15 bases sitting between them. The length of the CDR3 is 16 residues. CDR1 and CDR2 (germline): WNHNN, SYGVQD (reference sequence). The CDR3 DNA follows: TGCGCCAGCAGTGAGTCCCTCACGGGGCTGGGAGAGACCCAGTACTTC. It codes for CASSESLTGLGETQYF.

V usage is TRBV15 and J usage is TRBJ1-1; D gene unclear. Trimming took off 3 bases at V and 0 bases at J, with 14 bases between the two ends. The V gene's germline CDR1 is LNHNV and CDR2 YYDKDF (reference sequence). The CDR3 runs to 16 residues. CDR3 nucleotide sequence: TGTGCCACCAGCAGGGTTCTGACATGGCTGAACACTGAAGCTTTCTTT. Encoded protein: CATSRVLTWLNTEAFF.

This clone was seen a few times. The CDR3 nucleotides are TGTGCCAGCAGTGTTGAGAGGGGGAACACTGAAGCTTTCTTT. It translates to CASSVERGNTEAFF. This chain links TRBV6-1 with TRBJ1-1; possibly TRBD1 for D (5 bases). The CDR3 extends over 14 amino acids. V dropped 4 bases and J dropped 1 base, with 10 bases sitting between them. Germline V gene data show CDR1 as MNHNS and CDR2 as SASEGT.

This rearrangement joins TRBV19 to TRBJ2-1, with 7 bases that match TRBD1. The CDR3 loop spans 15 amino acids. Unmatched junction bases numbered 8, after V lost 5 bases and J lost 4 bases. Germline V gene lookup returns CDR1 LNHDA and CDR2 SQIVND (reference sequence). CDR3 in amino acids: CASSSRRQGYNEQFF. CDR3 nucleotides: TGTGCCAGTAGTTCCCGGCGACAGGGATACAATGAGCAGTTCTTC. The variable domain in full, completed from reference TRBV19 and TRBJ2-1, reads DGGITQSPKYLFRKEGQNVTLSCEQNLNHDAMYWYRQDPGQGLRLIYYSQIVNDFQKGDIAEGYSVSREKKESFPLTVTSAQKNPTAFYLCASSSRRQGYNEQFFGPGTRLTVL.

Only one count was recorded for this clone. Other DNA sequences from this sample encode an identical CDR3 as well. V gene TRBV7-8 combines with J gene TRBJ1-5; a possible D gene is TRBD1 (6 bases). With 3 bases removed from V and 5 bases from J, the gap between germline ends came to 8 bases. This CDR3 spans 13 amino acids. Per the germline V gene, CDR1 is SGHVS and CDR2 is FQNEAQ. The CDR3 region is CASSLTGDQPQHF. CDR3 sequence (DNA): TGTGCCAGCAGCTTGACAGGTGATCAGCCCCAGCATTTT.

V gene TRBV29-1 combines with J gene TRBJ2-7, with 10 bases aligning to TRBD2. CDR1 and CDR2 (germline): SQVTM, ANQGSEA. The CDR3 consists of 17 residues. After removal of 4 bases from V and 6 bases from J, the junction contained 18 bases not matched to a gene. In DNA form, the CDR3 reads TGCAGCGTTGGAGAGTTAGGAGCGGGAGGGCCCTCTGGCGAGCAGTACTTC. Translated, it gives CSVGELGAGGPSGEQYF.

As regards this clone: Other DNA sequences from this sample encode an identical CDR3 as well. This chain connects TRBV5-1 to TRBJ2-5; D unclear. The CDR3 has 13 amino acids. Germline V lookup: CDR1 SGHRS, CDR2 YFSETQ. V lost 2 bases to trimming and J lost 5 bases, with 10 bases between them. The CDR3 sequence: CASSFGVAETQYF. The DNA of the CDR3 is TGCGCCAGCAGCTTCGGTGTCGCGGAGACCCAGTACTTC.

The chain couples TRBV5-4 to TRBJ2-7; 9 bases match TRBD1. After removal of 4 bases from V and 0 bases from J, the junction contained 8 bases not matched to a gene. The germline gives CDR1 SGHNT, CDR2 YYREEE (reference sequence). The CDR3 runs 16 residues. CDR3 residues: CASSTGQGTGSYEQYF. The CDR3 DNA follows: TGTGCCAGCAGCACCGGACAGGGGACTGGCTCCTACGAGCAGTACTTC.

About this clone itself: Additional DNA sequences in this sample encode the identical CDR3. J is TRBJ2-7 and V is TRBV5-1, with TRBD2 as a possible D gene (5 bases). Germline V gives CDR1 SGHRS, CDR2 YFSETQ. CDR3 length: 14 residues. V lost 4 bases and J lost 0, with 11 bases in between. The CDR3 DNA follows: TGCGCCAGCAGCCGGACTGTCAGCTCCTACGAGCAGTACTTC. Translation gives CASSRTVSSYEQYF.

This rearrangement joins TRBV7-3 to TRBJ2-7, with 11 bases that match TRBD1. In germline, CDR1 is SGHTA, CDR2 FQGTGA. The CDR3 consists of 14 residues. V trimming: 4 bases; J trimming: 6 bases; junction bases outside the gene matches: 5. For the CDR3, the DNA is TGTGCCAGCAGCTCCCGGACAGGGGGCGGCGAGCAGTACTTC. Translating it yields CASSSRTGGGEQYF.

This sequence joins TRBV27 and TRBJ2-7, with TRBD2 matching 12 bases. V trimming: 5 bases; J trimming: 0 bases; junction bases outside the gene matches: 2. The CDR3 has 15 residues. CDR1 and CDR2 from the germline V gene are MNHEY and SMNVEV (reference sequence). The CDR3 DNA sequence: TGTGCCAGCAGTCTAGCGGGAGGGCTCTCCTACGAGCAGTACTTC. The encoded protein is CASSLAGGLSYEQYF.

This clone was recorded once. The rearrangement links TRBV5-5 to TRBJ2-5, with a tentative D call TRBD2 (5 bases). This CDR3 comprises 15 residues. In germline, CDR1 is SGHKS, CDR2 YYEKEE (reference sequence). V was shortened by 5 bases and J by 1 base, with 15 bases between the two germline ends. The DNA for the CDR3 is TGTGCCAGCAGGGACCGTCAGGCGGGCCAAGAGACCCAGTACTTC. The encoded protein is CASRDRQAGQETQYF. Based on the CDR3 plus reference TRBV5-5 and TRBJ2-5, the full variable domain is DAGVTQSPTHLIKTRGQQVTLRCSPISGHKSVSWYQQVLGQGPQFIFQYYEKEERGRGNFPDRFSARQFPNYSSELNVNALLLGDSALYLCASRDRQAGQETQYFGPGTRLLVL.

The chain couples TRBV11-3 to TRBJ1-4; tentative D call: TRBD1 (5 bases). Between the trimmed V and J ends, which lost 1 base and 5 bases, there was a span of 8 bases. This CDR3 has 14 residues. Germline V gene sequence: CDR1 SGHNT, CDR2 YENEEA. Written as DNA, the CDR3 is TGTGCCAGCAGCTTAGGACGGGGGAATGAAAAACTGTTTTTT. It specifies CASSLGRGNEKLFF.

This clone was observed a single time. The J gene is TRBJ1-6, the V gene TRBV4-1, with D unclear. The CDR3 is made up of 14 amino acids. The V end lost 1 base, the J end lost 11 bases, and 12 bases lay between the germline ends. Germline CDR1 MGHRA, CDR2 YSYEKL. DNA of the CDR3: TGCGCCAGCAGCCAAGGGCCTCAGAGCACACCCCTCCACTTT. It is translated as CASSQGPQSTPLHF.

The J gene is TRBJ2-6, the V gene TRBV21-1; the D segment call TRBD1 is taken from the table without a DNA check. TRBV21-1 is annotated as a pseudogene. The CDR3 has 15 amino acids. CDR3 region: CASSTYRAGANVLTF. CDR3 DNA sequence: TGTGCCAGCAGCACCTACAGGGCTGGGGCCAACGTCCTGACTTTC.

The chain employs TRBV7-6 and TRBJ1-1; D is uncertain. From germline, CDR1 is SGHVS and CDR2 FNYEAQ. The length of the CDR3 is 14 residues. Trimming took off 2 bases at V and 1 base at J, with 8 bases between the two ends. This CDR3 is CASSLLRTNTEAFF. CDR3 DNA: TGTGCCAGCAGCTTATTACGGACGAACACTGAAGCTTTCTTT.

Worth noting for this clone: Other DNA sequences in this specimen translate into the identical CDR3. The chain joins TRBV4-3 to TRBJ2-1; TRBD2 might be the D (6 bases). Trimming cost V 0 bases and J 4 bases, with 7 bases left between them. Germline CDR1 LGHNA, CDR2 YSLEER. There are 14 residues in the CDR3. CDR3 amino acids: CASSQEGGYNEQFF. CDR3 sequence (DNA): TGCGCCAGCAGCCAAGAGGGGGGTTACAATGAGCAGTTCTTC.

The chain is built from TRBV5-6 and TRBJ1-2; D might be TRBD1 (6 bases). Germline V gives CDR1 SGHDT, CDR2 YYEEEE. The CDR3 spans 13 residues. The V end lost 4 bases, the J end lost 9 bases, and 16 bases lay between the germline ends. CDR3 DNA sequence: TGTGCCAGCAGCCGGACAGACCGTAACAGCTACACCTTC. Its protein product is CASSRTDRNSYTF.

This clone was detected a few times. This specimen includes other DNA sequences encoding the same CDR3. The chain is built from TRBV18 and TRBJ1-1; 8 bases line up with TRBD1. V shed 4 bases and J 2 bases; nucleotides not matched to a gene: 3. The CDR3 has 14 amino acids. Germline CDR1 and CDR2: KGHSH and LQKENI. The CDR3 region is CASSLGQGNTEAFF. The CDR3 DNA is TGTGCCAGCTCACTAGGACAGGGAAACACTGAAGCTTTCTTT.

The V gene is TRBV7-2, the J gene TRBJ2-5; 7 nucleotides match TRBD2. With 0 bases clipped from V and 5 bases from J, the junction kept 9 bases outside the gene matches. This CDR3 is 16 amino acids long. The germline CDR1 and CDR2 sequences are SGHTA and FQGNSA. CDR3 nucleotides: TGTGCCAGCAGCTTAGCCTTAGCGGGCCCTCAGGAGACCCAGTACTTC. It translates to CASSLALAGPQETQYF.